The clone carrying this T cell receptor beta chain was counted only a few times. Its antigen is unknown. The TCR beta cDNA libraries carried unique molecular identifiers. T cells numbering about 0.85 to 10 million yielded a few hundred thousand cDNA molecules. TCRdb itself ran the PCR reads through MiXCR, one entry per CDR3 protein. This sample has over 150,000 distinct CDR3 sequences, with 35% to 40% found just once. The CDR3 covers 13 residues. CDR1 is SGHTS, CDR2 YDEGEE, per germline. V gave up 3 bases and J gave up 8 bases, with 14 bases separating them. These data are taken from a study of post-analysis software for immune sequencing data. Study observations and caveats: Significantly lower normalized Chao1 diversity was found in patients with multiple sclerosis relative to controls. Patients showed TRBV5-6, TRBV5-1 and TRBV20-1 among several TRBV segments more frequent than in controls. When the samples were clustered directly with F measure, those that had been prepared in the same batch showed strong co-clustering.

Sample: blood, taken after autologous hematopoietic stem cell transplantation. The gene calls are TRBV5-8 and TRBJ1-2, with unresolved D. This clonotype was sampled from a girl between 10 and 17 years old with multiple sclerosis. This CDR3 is CASSSRGPRGYTF. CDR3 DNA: TGTGCCAGCAGCTCTCGCGGACCTAGGGGCTACACCTTC.